This record looks at one TCR beta chain sequence and its context. Its antigen is unknown. The record has no base qualities; no much larger clone is one base away. The V end loses 3 bases and the J end loses 4 bases, and a stretch of 7 bases separates them. The CDR3, cysteine through phenylalanine, is 13 amino acids long. Only CDR3 DNA remains: 39 bases, in frame from the first base. This entry comes from a study of T cell repertoires in cytomegalovirus infection (dated by TCRdb to 2018 to 2020). In the study overall: Donor HLA type was relevant to the analysis, because carriage of CMV infection together with the matching HLA type was indicated by public TCR beta signatures. Summary of the overall study and its limitations: The ex vivo response was dominated by HLA-C-restricted CMV-specific TCR beta clonotypes, which also provided the single most frequent clonotype in two of eight donors. In both this cohort and an independent cohort of more than 350 donors, the cumulative frequency of public TCR beta family members distinguished carriers of CMV infection plus the relevant HLA type.

These reads were obtained on an Illumina HiSeq 1500. TCRdb itself trimmed the public reads at Q25 with fastp, ran MiXCR and retained productive beta chains. Every distinct CDR3 protein forms one entry, paired with its most common genes and DNA. The sample data list fewer than 700,000 distinct CDR3 sequences, and roughly 24% of these were observed just once. The ten largest make up less than 10% of the sample. The rearranged segments are TRBV12-3 or TRBV12-4 and TRBJ1-5; the D gene lacks a confident call. The source is a human donor in good health (CMV status not recorded). Some clones in this sample may be carry-over from other donors' samples. Sequenced: CD8+ T cells from PBMCs. The CDR3 has the sequence CASSFGLNQPQHF. At the DNA level, the sequence is TGTGCCAGCAGTTTCGGCCTAAATCAGCCCCAGCATTTT.